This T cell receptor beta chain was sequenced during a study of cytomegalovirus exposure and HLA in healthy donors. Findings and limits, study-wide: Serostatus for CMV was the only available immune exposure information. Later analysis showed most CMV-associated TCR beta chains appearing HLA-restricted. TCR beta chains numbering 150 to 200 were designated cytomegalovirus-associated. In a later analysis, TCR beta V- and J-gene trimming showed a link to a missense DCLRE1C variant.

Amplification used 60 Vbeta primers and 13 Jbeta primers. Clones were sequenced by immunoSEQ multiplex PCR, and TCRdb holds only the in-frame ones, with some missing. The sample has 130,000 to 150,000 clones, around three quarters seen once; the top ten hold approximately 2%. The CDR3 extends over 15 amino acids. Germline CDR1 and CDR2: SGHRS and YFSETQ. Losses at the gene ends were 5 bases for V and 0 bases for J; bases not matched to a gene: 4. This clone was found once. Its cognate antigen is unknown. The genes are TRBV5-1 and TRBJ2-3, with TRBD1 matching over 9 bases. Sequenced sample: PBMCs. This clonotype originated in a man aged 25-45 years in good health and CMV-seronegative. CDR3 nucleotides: TGCGCCAGCAGATTTGGGACAGGGAGCACAGATACGCAGTATTTT. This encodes CASRFGTGSTDTQYF.